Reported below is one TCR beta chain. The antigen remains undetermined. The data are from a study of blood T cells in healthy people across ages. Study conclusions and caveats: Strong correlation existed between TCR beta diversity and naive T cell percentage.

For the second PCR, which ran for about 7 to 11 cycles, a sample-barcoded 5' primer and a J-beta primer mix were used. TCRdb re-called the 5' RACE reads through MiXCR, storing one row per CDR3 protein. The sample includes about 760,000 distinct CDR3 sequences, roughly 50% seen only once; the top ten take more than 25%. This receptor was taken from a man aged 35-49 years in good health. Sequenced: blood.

CDR3 DNA sequence: TGCAGCGTGGGGAATGACTACGAGCAGTACTTC. Its translation: CSVGNDYEQYF. The V gene is TRBV29-1, the J gene TRBJ2-7, with D hard to call. The CDR3 consists of 11 residues. The V gene lost 6 bases and the J gene lost 3 bases, with 9 bases spanning the gap. Germline values: CDR1 SQVTM, CDR2 ANQGSEA.